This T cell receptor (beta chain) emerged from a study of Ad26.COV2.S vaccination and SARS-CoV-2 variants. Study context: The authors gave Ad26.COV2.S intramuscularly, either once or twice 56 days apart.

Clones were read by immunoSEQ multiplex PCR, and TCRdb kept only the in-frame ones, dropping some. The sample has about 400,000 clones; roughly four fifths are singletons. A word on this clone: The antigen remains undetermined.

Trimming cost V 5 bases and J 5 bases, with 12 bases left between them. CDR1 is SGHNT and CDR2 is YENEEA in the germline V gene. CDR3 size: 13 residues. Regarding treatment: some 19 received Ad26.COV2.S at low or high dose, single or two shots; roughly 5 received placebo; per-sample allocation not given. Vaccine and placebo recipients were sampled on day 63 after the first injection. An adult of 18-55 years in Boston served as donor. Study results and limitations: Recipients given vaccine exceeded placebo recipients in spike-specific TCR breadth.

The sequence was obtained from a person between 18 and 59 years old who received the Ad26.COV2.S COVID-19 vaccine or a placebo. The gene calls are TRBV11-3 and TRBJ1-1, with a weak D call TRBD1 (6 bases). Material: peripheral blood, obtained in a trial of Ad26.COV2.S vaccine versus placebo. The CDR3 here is CASSRDTQTEAFF. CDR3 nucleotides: TGTGCCAGCAGCCGGGACACCCAAACTGAAGCTTTCTTT.